A selection of T cell receptor beta chains follows, all from one sample in a study of beta chain features in type 1 diabetes. The data were produced by immunoSEQ multiplex PCR, yet TCRdb's version contains in-frame clones alone and is incomplete. The sample lists around 650,000 clones, under 15% occurring once. Sample: naive CD4+ T cells from blood. These receptors all come from a man aged 25-40 years with type 1 diabetes. CDR3s include the opening cysteine and the closing phenylalanine or tryptophan. A D gene is named only where the DNA matches it firmly. Some rows mark clone size as missing; the rest say once, few, many or name a class of expanded clone.

d_call | clone_size | j_call | v_call | cdr3_nt | cdr3_aa
- | - | TRBJ2-5 | TRBV14 | TGTGCCAGCAGCCTAGGGGAGACCCAGTACTTC | CASSLGETQYF
TRBD2 | - | TRBJ2-1 | TRBV4-3 | TGCGCCAGCAGCCAAGACCCTAGCGGGGCCAAAGGTGAGCAGTTCTTC | CASSQDPSGAKGEQFF
- | - | TRBJ2-6 | TRBV10-3 | TGTGCCATCAGTGCCCTTGAGTCTGGGGCCAACGTCCTGACTTTC | CAISALESGANVLTF
- | few | TRBJ1-2 | TRBV29-1 | TGCAGCGGGAACCAGGGAGGTAACTATGGCTACACCTTC | CSGNQGGNYGYTF
- | - | TRBJ2-6 | TRBV9 | TGTGCCAGCAGCTCCAGCTGGGGAACAGGGGCCAACGTCCTGACTTTC | CASSSSWGTGANVLTF
TRBD1 | few | TRBJ1-3 | TRBV29-1 | TGCAGCGCCGAGGGGACAGGAGGAAACACCATATATTTT | CSAEGTGGNTIYF
- | - | TRBJ2-7 | TRBV18 | TGTGCCAGCTCACCTGGAGGGGCGCAGGTTGGGAAAAACGAGCAGTACTTC | CASSPGGAQVGKNEQYF
TRBD1 | - | TRBJ1-5 | TRBV30 | TGTGCCTGGAGTGTACAGGGGGCGGACCAGCCCCAGCATTTT | CAWSVQGADQPQHF
TRBD1 | - | TRBJ2-7 | TRBV13 | TGTGCCAGCAGCCCAGGGACAGGGGGCGCCCCACGGCCCTACGAGCAGTACTTC | CASSPGTGGAPRPYEQYF
- | few | TRBJ2-7 | TRBV20-1 | TGCAGTGCCAGAGACAACTACGAGCAGTACTTC | CSARDNYEQYF
TRBD2 | - | TRBJ2-1 | TRBV9 | TGTGCCAGCAGCCCCGGCCTAGCGGGTGTTAATGAGCAGTTCTTC | CASSPGLAGVNEQFF